This entry concerns a single T cell receptor beta chain. What it binds is unknown. Trimming cost V 6 bases and J 3 bases, with 10 bases left between them. Looked up from germline, CDR1 is KGHDR and CDR2 is SFDVKD. There are 14 residues in the CDR3. This record comes from a study of blood T cells in healthy people across ages. General study points: It was the long-lived donors that had more naive CD4+ cells and higher diversity than aged donors. The CMV status of each donor remained undetermined, and this could have confounded shifts in expanded clonotypes.

Alongside a J-beta primer mix, a sample-barcoded 5' primer served in a second PCR lasting about 6 to 11 cycles. TCRdb used MiXCR to reprocess the 5' RACE reads, holding one entry per CDR3 protein. This repertoire shows roughly 1,800,000 distinct CDR3 sequences, roughly 52% found once; its top ten account for less than 2.5%. Input material: blood. The TCR sequence derives from a woman aged 40 to 50 in good health. J is TRBJ2-2 and V is TRBV24-1, with D possibly matching TRBD1 (5 bases). In DNA, the CDR3 is TGTGCCACCAGTTTCGACAGATACACCGGGGAGCTGTTTTTT. Its protein is CATSFDRYTGELFF.